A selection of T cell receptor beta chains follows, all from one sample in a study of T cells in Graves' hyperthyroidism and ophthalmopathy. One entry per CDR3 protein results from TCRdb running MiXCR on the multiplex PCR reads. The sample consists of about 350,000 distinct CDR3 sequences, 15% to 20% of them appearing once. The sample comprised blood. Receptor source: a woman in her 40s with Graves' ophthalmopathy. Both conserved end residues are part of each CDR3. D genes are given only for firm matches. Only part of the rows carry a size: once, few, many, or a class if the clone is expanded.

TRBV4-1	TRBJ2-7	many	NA	TGCGCCAGCAGCCAAGTTCCTAGCGAGGCCTACGAGCAGTACTTC	CASSQVPSEAYEQYF
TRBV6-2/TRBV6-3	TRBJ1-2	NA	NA	TGTGCCAGCAGTTCGGTGGACATAAGAGGCCCCTATGGCTACATCTTC	CASSSVDIRGPYGYIF
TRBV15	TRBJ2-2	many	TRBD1	TGTGCCACCAGCCGAGGGGGCTCGAACACCGGGGAGCTGTTTTTT	CATSRGGSNTGELFF
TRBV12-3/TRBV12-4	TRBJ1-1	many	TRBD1	TGTGCCAGCAGCAGGGGGAAGTACACTGAAGCTTTCTTT	CASSRGKYTEAFF
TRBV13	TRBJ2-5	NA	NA	TGTGCCAGCAGCCCAAGACAGGTTTATGAGACCCAGTACTTC	CASSPRQVYETQYF
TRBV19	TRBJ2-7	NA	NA	NA	CASSIGENRRNIQYFGDEQYF
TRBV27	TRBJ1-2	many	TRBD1	TGTGCCAGCAGTTTACGACGGACAGGTGACTATGGCTACACCTTC	CASSLRRTGDYGYTF
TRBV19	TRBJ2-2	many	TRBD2	TGTGCCAGTAGTATATCGGGGGGTACCGGGGAGCTGTTTTTT	CASSISGGTGELFF
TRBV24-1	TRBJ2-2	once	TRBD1	TGTGCCACCAGTGATTTTGGGACAGGTGTGACCGGGGAGCTGTTTTTT	CATSDFGTGVTGELFF
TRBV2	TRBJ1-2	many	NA	TGTGCCAGCAGTGAAGGGGCTCCCTCTTTTGGGGCGCGGTATGGCTACACCTTC	CASSEGAPSFGARYGYTF
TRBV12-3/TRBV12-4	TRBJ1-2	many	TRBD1	TGTGCCAGCAGTCCCACGCCGGGACAGGGTGGAGATGGCTACACCTTC	CASSPTPGQGGDGYTF
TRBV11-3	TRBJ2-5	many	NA	TGTGCCAGCAGCTTACGATCGGGTTGGCAAGAGACCCAGTACTTC	CASSLRSGWQETQYF
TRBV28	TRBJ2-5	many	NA	TGTGCCAGCAGTTTAGATTTAGGAGAGACCCAGTACTTC	CASSLDLGETQYF
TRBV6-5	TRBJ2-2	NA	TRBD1	TGTGCCAGCAGTTCGGTACAGGGGGCGCGTGGGGAGCTGTTTTTT	CASSSVQGARGELFF
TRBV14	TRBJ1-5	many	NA	TGTGCCAGCAGCCAAGGAGGGGGGCGCTTCCCCAGCAATCAGCCCCAGCATTTT	CASSQGGGRFPSNQPQHF
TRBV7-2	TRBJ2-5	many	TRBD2	TGTGCCAGCAGCTTACGGGGACTAGCGGGTGCAATCCAAGAGACCCAGTACTTC	CASSLRGLAGAIQETQYF
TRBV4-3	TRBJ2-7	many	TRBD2	TGCGCCAGCAGCCAACATAGCGGGGAGACCTACGAGCAGTACTTC	CASSQHSGETYEQYF
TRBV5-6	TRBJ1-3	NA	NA	TGTGCCAGCAGCTTGACCCCATCGGGACTCATATATTTT	CASSLTPSGLIYF
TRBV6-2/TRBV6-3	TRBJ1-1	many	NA	TGTGCCAGCAGTTCCGCTTTAGGTGGAGCGCGGGGGGCGAACACTGAAGCTTTCTTT	CASSSALGGARGANTEAFF
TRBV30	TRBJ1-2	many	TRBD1	TGTGCCTGGAGAGACGCCGGGACAGGGGACTATGGCTACACCTTC	CAWRDAGTGDYGYTF
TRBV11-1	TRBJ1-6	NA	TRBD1	TGTGCCAGCAGCGGACAGGCGATGGATTCACCCCTCCACTTT	CASSGQAMDSPLHF
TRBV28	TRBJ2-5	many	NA	TGTGCCAGCAGTTTATCGGCGCACGTGGCGGAGACCCAGTACTTC	CASSLSAHVAETQYF
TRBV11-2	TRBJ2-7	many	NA	TGTGCCAGCAGAAGGGGAGCCCACGAGCAGTACTTC	CASRRGAHEQYF
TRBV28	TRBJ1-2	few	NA	TGTGCCAGCAGTAAGGTTTTGGGGTTTTATGGCTACACCTTC	CASSKVLGFYGYTF
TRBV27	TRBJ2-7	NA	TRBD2	TGTGCCAGCAGTTCTGCTGGACTAGCGGGAGGTTCCAACTACGAGCAGTACTTC	CASSSAGLAGGSNYEQYF
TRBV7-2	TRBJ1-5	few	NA	TGTGCCAGCACCCCAACCGCGGGGGTAAGACAGCCCCAGCATTTT	CASTPTAGVRQPQHF
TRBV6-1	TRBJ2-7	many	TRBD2	TGTGCCAGCAGTAAAAGGGGACTAGCGGGAGGAGAGCAGTACTTC	CASSKRGLAGGEQYF
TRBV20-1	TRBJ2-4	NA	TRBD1	TGCAGTGCTAGTCCGGGGACAGGCTCCTCTCGGGGCATTCAGTACTTC	CSASPGTGSSRGIQYF
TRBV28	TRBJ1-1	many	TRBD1	TGTGCCAGCAGTGCTCGACAGGGGGCCACTGAAGCTTTCTTT	CASSARQGATEAFF
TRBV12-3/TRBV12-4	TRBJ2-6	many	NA	TGTGCCAGCACCTGGCTAGCTCAGTCTGGGGCCAACGTCCTGACTTTC	CASTWLAQSGANVLTF
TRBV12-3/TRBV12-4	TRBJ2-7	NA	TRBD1	TGTGCCAGCAGACCCGGAGGACAGGTGATCTACGAGCAGTACTTC	CASRPGGQVIYEQYF
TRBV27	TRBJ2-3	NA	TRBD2	TGTGCCAGCAGCCCTAGCCTAGGACTAGCGGGAGGCCCGCAGTATTTT	CASSPSLGLAGGPQYF
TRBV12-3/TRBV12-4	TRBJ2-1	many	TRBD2	TGTGCCAGCAGGGCTAGCGGAGGCCCGTGGAATGAGCAGTTCTTC	CASRASGGPWNEQFF